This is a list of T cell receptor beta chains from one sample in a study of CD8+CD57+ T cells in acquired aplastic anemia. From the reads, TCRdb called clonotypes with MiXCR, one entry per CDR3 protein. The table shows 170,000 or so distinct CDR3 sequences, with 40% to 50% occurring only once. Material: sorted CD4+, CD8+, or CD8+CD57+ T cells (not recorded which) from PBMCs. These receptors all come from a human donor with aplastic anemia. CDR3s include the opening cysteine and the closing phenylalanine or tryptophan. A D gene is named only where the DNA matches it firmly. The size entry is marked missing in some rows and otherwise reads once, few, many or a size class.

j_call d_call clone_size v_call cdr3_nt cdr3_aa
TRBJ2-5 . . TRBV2 TGTGCCAGCAGGAGCCCAGGGGGGTTCGAGACCCAGTACTTC CASRSPGGFETQYF
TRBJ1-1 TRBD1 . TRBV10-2 TGCGCCAGCAGTGCCGGTAACAGGGGCACTGAAGCTTTCTTT CASSAGNRGTEAFF
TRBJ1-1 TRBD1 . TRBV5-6 TGTGCCAGCAGCTTGTTAGGGGACAGGGGCACTGAAGCTTTCTTT CASSLLGDRGTEAFF
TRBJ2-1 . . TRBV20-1 TGCAGTGCTAGAGACGAGTTTGGGACGTCCCAGGGGAATGAGCAGTTCTTC CSARDEFGTSQGNEQFF
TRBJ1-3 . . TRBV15 TGTGCCACCAGCGGCTACAGGGATGGCTCTGGAAACACCATATATTTT CATSGYRDGSGNTIYF
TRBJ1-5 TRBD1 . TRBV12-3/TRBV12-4 TGTGCCAGCAGAGCAGGGGGCGATCAGCCCCAGCATTTT CASRAGGDQPQHF
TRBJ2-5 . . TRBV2 TGTGCCAGCAGTGAATGGGGGGCAGAGACCCAGTACTTC CASSEWGAETQYF
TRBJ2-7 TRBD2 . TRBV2 TGTGCCAGCAGGAGAATAGCGGGAGCGGGTGCCAGGGAGCAGTACTTC CASRRIAGAGAREQYF
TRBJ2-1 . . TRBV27 TGTGCCAGCAGTCCGGGGACTGCCGCCGATGAGCAGTTCTTC CASSPGTAADEQFF
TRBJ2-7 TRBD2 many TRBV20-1 TGCAGCGCTAGCGGGCCAGAGTACTACGAGCAGTACTTC CSASGPEYYEQYF
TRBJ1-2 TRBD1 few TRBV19 TGTGCCAGTAGTCCCAGTACAGGGGTCAACTATGGCTACACCTTC CASSPSTGVNYGYTF
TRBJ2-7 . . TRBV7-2 TGTGCCAGCAGCTTGTTGGGGACAAACTACGAGCAGTACTTC CASSLLGTNYEQYF
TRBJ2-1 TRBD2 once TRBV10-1 TGCGCCAGCAGTGTTATACCGGGACTAGCGTCCAATGAGCAGTTCTTC CASSVIPGLASNEQFF
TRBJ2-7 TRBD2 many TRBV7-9 TGTGCCAGCAGCGCACCTACTAGCGGGTATTACGAGCAGTACTTC CASSAPTSGYYEQYF
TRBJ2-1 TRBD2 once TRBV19 TGTGCCAGTAGTATGCGGGAGGGGAGGAGGAATGAGCAGTTCTTC CASSMREGRRNEQFF
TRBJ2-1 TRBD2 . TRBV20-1 TGCAGTGCTAACACCGGGACTAGCGGGGGGTTTACTGAGCAGTTCTTC CSANTGTSGGFTEQFF
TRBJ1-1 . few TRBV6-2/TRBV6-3 TGTGCCAGCAGTTACGGCGCTGAAGCTTTCTTT CASSYGAEAFF
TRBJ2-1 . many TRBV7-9 TGTGCCAGCAGCTTATTACAGGAGCAGTTCTTC CASSLLQEQFF
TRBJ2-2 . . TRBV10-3 TGTGCCATCTCCCCCCCGGGACCCGGGGAGCTGTTTTTT CAISPPGPGELFF
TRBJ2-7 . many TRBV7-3 TGTGCCAGCATCTCCGAAGCCTACGAGCAGTACTTC CASISEAYEQYF
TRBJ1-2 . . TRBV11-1 TGTGCCAGCAGTTCACCCCCAGGGCAGGAGGCGAGTGGCTACACCTTC CASSSPPGQEASGYTF
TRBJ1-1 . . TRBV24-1 TGTGCCACCAGTGGGGACGGCGATGAAGCTTTCTTT CATSGDGDEAFF
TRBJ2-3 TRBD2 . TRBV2 TGTGCCAGCAAACCCTTCAGCGGGGCTTCAGATACGCAGTATTTT CASKPFSGASDTQYF
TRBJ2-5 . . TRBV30 TGTGCCTGGGACCGTGGATTGGAGACCCAGTACTTC CAWDRGLETQYF
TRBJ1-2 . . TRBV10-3 TGTGCCATCAGTGAGGGTAGGGCCCTCTATGGCTACACCTTC CAISEGRALYGYTF
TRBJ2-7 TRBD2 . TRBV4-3 TGCGCCAGCAGCCAAGAGGGAGCTAGCGGGTGGCGGGAGCAGTACTTC CASSQEGASGWREQYF
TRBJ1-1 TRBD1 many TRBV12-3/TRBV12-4 TGTGCCAGCAACGACAGGGGCCAGAACACTGAAGCTTTCTTT CASNDRGQNTEAFF